The rows below give T cell receptor beta chains drawn from one sample of a study of beta chain features in type 1 diabetes. Libraries were prepared by immunoSEQ multiplex PCR; TCRdb keeps only in-frame clonotypes and omits some of them. Here the sample spans about 40,000 clones, approximately 50% being singletons. Input material: central memory CD4+ T cells from blood. These receptors came from a woman aged 18-29 years in good health. Each CDR3 is given with its conserved first and last residue. The order of the fields is D gene, J gene, clone size, V gene, CDR3 protein, CDR3 DNA. D genes are given only for firm matches. Clone size is not always given. Where it is, it says once, few, many or a class for expanded clones.

TRBD2,TRBJ2-5,once,TRBV19,CASSLRLAGGLQETQYF,TGTGCCAGTAGTCTAAGACTAGCGGGGGGCCTCCAAGAGACCCAGTACTTC
TRBD1,TRBJ1-5,NA,TRBV7-2,CASSRGGDSNQPQHF,TGTGCCAGCAGCCGAGGGGGCGATAGCAATCAGCCCCAGCATTTT
NA,TRBJ2-5,NA,TRBV7-9,CASSPTTGVATQYF,TGTGCCAGCAGCCCCACCACGGGTGTGGCGACCCAGTACTTC
TRBD2,TRBJ2-3,NA,TRBV9,CASSVATSGVGDTQYF,TGTGCCAGCAGCGTAGCAACTAGCGGGGTAGGGGATACGCAGTATTTT
NA,TRBJ1-1,NA,TRBV6-6,CASSYDGGLFTEAFF,TGTGCCAGCAGTTACGACGGGGGGTTATTCACTGAAGCTTTCTTT
TRBD1,TRBJ1-2,NA,TRBV5-1,CASSHRTGVQDYGYTF,TGCGCCAGCAGCCACCGGACAGGCGTACAGGACTATGGCTACACCTTC
NA,TRBJ2-7,NA,TRBV7-2,CASSPPVAEQYF,TGTGCCAGCAGCCCCCCGGTCGCGGAGCAGTACTTC
TRBD1,TRBJ2-5,NA,TRBV29-1,CSVRTGAQETQYF,TGCAGCGTCAGGACAGGAGCACAAGAGACCCAGTACTTC
TRBD2,TRBJ2-3,few,TRBV6-6,CASSRLAGEGGDTQYF,TGTGCCAGCAGCCGACTAGCGGGAGAGGGGGGAGATACGCAGTATTTT
NA,TRBJ1-3,once,TRBV6-1,CASSRSESSGNTIYF,TGTGCCAGCAGTAGGAGCGAGTCCTCTGGAAACACCATATATTTT
NA,TRBJ2-3,once,TRBV19,CASSPDWSTDTQYF,TGTGCCAGTAGTCCCGACTGGAGCACAGATACGCAGTATTTT
NA,TRBJ1-1,once,TRBV25-1,CASSERGGTEAFF,TGTGCCAGCAGTGAACGCGGGGGAACTGAAGCTTTCTTT
NA,TRBJ2-1,NA,TRBV25-1,CASRTGYNEQFF,TGTGCCAGCAGGACAGGTTACAATGAGCAGTTCTTC
NA,TRBJ2-2,few,TRBV11-3,CASATASNTGELFF,TGTGCCAGCGCGACAGCCTCGAACACCGGGGAGCTGTTTTTT
TRBD2,TRBJ2-1,few,TRBV9,CASNPGGGSYNEQFF,TGTGCCAGCAACCCCGGCGGGGGCTCCTACAATGAGCAGTTCTTC
TRBD2,TRBJ2-7,NA,TRBV19,CASSSGREAHEQYF,TGTGCCAGTAGTAGCGGGAGGGAGGCTCATGAGCAGTACTTC
NA,TRBJ2-3,few,TRBV29-1,CSVDRSTVAGTDTQYF,TGCAGCGTTGATCGGTCAACTGTTGCGGGCACAGATACGCAGTATTTT
NA,TRBJ1-5,NA,TRBV19,CASSTRVYQPQHF,TGTGCCAGTAGTACTCGCGTTTATCAGCCCCAGCATTTT
NA,TRBJ2-1,few,TRBV14,CASSRPGLPNEQFF,TGTGCCAGCAGCCGACCGGGACTCCCCAATGAGCAGTTCTTC
NA,TRBJ2-3,NA,TRBV27,CASSFNGRGSDTQYF,TGTGCCAGCAGTTTTAATGGGCGGGGATCAGATACGCAGTATTTT
TRBD2,TRBJ2-1,few,TRBV9,CASSNRLADNEQFF,TGTGCCAGCAGCAACCGACTAGCGGACAATGAGCAGTTCTTC
TRBD1,TRBJ1-5,few,TRBV10-3,CAISGQGALAQHF,TGTGCCATCAGTGGACAGGGGGCTTTGGCCCAGCATTTT
TRBD1,TRBJ2-1,few,TRBV7-9,CASSLGAQGAIYNEQFF,TGTGCCAGCAGCTTAGGTGCCCAGGGGGCGATTTACAATGAGCAGTTCTTC
TRBD1,TRBJ1-2,NA,TRBV10-3,CATQQGASSGKYGYTF,TGTGCCACCCAGCAGGGGGCGAGCTCTGGAAAATATGGCTACACCTTC
NA,TRBJ1-2,NA,TRBV5-1,CASSLVGIRAEGYTF,TGCGCCAGCAGCTTGGTCGGGATACGAGCGGAGGGCTACACCTTC
TRBD1,TRBJ1-1,NA,TRBV6-1,CASSRDRGNTEAFF,TGTGCCAGCAGTAGGGACAGGGGGAACACTGAAGCTTTCTTT
TRBD1,TRBJ2-3,NA,TRBV6-5,CATSPGQLITDTQYF,TGTGCCACTTCCCCGGGACAGCTTATTACAGATACGCAGTATTTT
TRBD1,TRBJ2-5,once,TRBV19,CASSPRDRMREQYF,TGTGCCAGTAGTCCTCGGGACAGGATGAGGGAGCAGTACTTC
NA,TRBJ2-1,few,TRBV25-1,CASSVQAEGQFF,TGTGCCAGCAGTGTACAGGCTGAAGGGCAGTTCTTC
TRBD1,TRBJ2-7,NA,TRBV28,CASSTPGQTYEQYF,TGTGCCAGCAGTACGCCGGGACAGACCTACGAGCAGTACTTC
NA,TRBJ1-1,NA,TRBV2,CASSEQGGTEAFF,TGTGCCAGCAGTGAACAGGGAGGCACTGAAGCTTTCTTT
NA,TRBJ2-5,NA,TRBV7-9,CTSSQEGETQYF,TGTACCAGCAGCCAGGAGGGGGAGACCCAGTACTTC
NA,TRBJ1-2,NA,TRBV5-1,CASSSSRDGYTF,TGCGCCAGCAGCTCCAGCAGGGATGGCTACACCTTC
TRBD1,TRBJ2-1,few,TRBV6-5,CASSYGQGVRNEQFF,TGTGCCAGCAGTTACGGACAGGGGGTTCGTAATGAGCAGTTCTTC
NA,TRBJ2-5,NA,TRBV4-2,CASSRTVQETQYF,TGTGCCAGCAGTCGGACTGTACAAGAGACCCAGTACTTC
NA,TRBJ2-5,NA,TRBV9,CASSVEAGQETQYF,TGTGCCAGCAGCGTAGAGGCAGGCCAAGAGACCCAGTACTTC
TRBD2,TRBJ2-7,once,TRBV5-1,CASSLLAGSSYEQYF,TGCGCCAGCAGCTTACTAGCGGGCAGCTCCTACGAGCAGTACTTC
TRBD1,TRBJ2-1,few,TRBV5-1,CASSLVDRDNEQFF,TGCGCCAGCAGCCTTGTCGACAGGGATAATGAGCAGTTCTTC
NA,TRBJ1-5,NA,TRBV6-1,CASSEASSMRNQPQHF,TGTGCCAGCAGTGAAGCTAGCTCAATGCGCAATCAGCCCCAGCATTTT
TRBD2,TRBJ2-7,NA,TRBV30,CAGSGTSDWEQYF,TGTGCCGGCTCCGGGACTAGCGATTGGGAGCAGTACTTC
NA,TRBJ2-1,few,TRBV30,CAWRTSVSGVEQFF,TGTGCCTGGAGGACGTCGGTGTCGGGGGTGGAGCAGTTCTTC
NA,TRBJ2-7,NA,TRBV6-5,CASSPPTGSTYEQYF,TGTGCCAGCAGCCCCCCCACAGGGTCTACCTACGAGCAGTACTTC
TRBD1,TRBJ2-4,NA,TRBV5-4,CASSYYRGRTKNIQYF,TGTGCCAGCAGCTACTACAGGGGAAGGACCAAAAACATTCAGTACTTC